This TCR beta chain was identified in a study of identifying expanded T cells in peripheral blood (dated by TCRdb to between 2018 and 2021). Some background on the complete study: Separate aliquots of the same genomic DNA pool were sequenced to produce technical replicates, and four replicates were compared in pairs. Here is what the overall study found, with its caveats: In all healthy donors, the variance in clone template counts between samples taken two to three weeks apart rose significantly as total template count increased. The authors expected that biological variance in healthy repertoires might rise further over much longer intervals, such as months to years. Across all healthy-donor time intervals, the beta-binomial model significantly cut both the number of clones called differentially abundant and the false-positive rate. The binomial model flagged around 1.3 differentially abundant clones between technical replicates, compared with about 16 over approximately two weeks and 19 over around four weeks.

V and J are truncated by 4 bases and 3 bases respectively, leaving an intervening sequence of 9 bases. Per the germline V gene, LGHNT is the CDR1 and FRNRAP is the CDR2. Including cysteine and phenylalanine, the CDR3 has 13 amino acids. Only the CDR3 portion is preserved as DNA: 39 bases, with reading frame beginning at the first base. This clone appeared a few times. Its antigen remains undetermined. No base-level quality is on record; no much larger clone is a single base apart. TCRbeta CDR3 regions were profiled by bias-controlled multiplex PCR amplification of genomic DNA with the immunoSEQ Assay. As for the original processing: The absolute abundance of each unique TCRbeta CDR3 region was quantified after sequences were collapsed and filtered. Differential abundance was tested with two models: a binomial (Fisher-equivalent) model and a beta-binomial model that adds time-dependent variance fitted from healthy donors. Any clone with fewer than 5 combined templates was excluded, and a clone was called differentially abundant if its Benjamini-Hochberg FDR was below 0.01. The form v = (b*log(k)+a)^2 was used to model beta-binomial variance as a function of total template count across the two samples. TCRdb mirrors the immuneACCESS table, restricted to in-frame sequences. Some clones are absent from its copies; in checked studies, under half trace to an unresolved V gene, and the reason for the others is unknown. V and J calls and clone size are as listed in that table; D and trimming were resolved from the DNA. The sample records approximately 100,000 clones, around 88% of which are singletons. Jointly, the top ten make up roughly a sixth of the sample.

During the collection period, no immune events, such as infections, were documented for the healthy donors. To calibrate time-dependent variance in a beta-binomial model of T-cell clone differential abundance, blood repertoires from healthy donors were used as a training cohort. The training cohort included approximately ten healthy donors, of whom 3 were female and 7 were male. On average the donors were 43 years old, and their ages spanned roughly 25 to 65 years. Whole blood from each healthy donor was obtained from a commercial supplier and was collected at three time points 2 to 3 weeks apart. Genomic DNA was extracted from unsorted whole blood for immunosequencing.

Input material: blood. The source of this sequence is a person aged 18 to 69 in good health. The sequence links TRBV12-5 to TRBJ1-1; no D gene is confidently identified. The CDR3 corresponds to CASGWVGHTEAFF. The DNA is as follows: TGTGCTAGTGGTTGGGTGGGCCACACTGAAGCTTTCTTT.